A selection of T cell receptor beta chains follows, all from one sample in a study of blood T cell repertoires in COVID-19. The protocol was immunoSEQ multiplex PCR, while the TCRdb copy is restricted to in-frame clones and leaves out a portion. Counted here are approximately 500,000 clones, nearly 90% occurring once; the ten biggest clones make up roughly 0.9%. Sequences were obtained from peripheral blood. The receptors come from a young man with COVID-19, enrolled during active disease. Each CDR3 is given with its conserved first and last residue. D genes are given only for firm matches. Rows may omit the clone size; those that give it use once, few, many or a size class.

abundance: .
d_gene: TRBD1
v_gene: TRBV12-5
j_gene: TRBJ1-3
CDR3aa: CASGDTGVGNTIYF
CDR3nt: TGTGCTAGTGGCGACACAGGGGTCGGAAACACCATATATTTT

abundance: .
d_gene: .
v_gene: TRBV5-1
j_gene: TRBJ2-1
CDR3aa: CASSLGVRGSEQFF
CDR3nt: TGCGCCAGCAGCTTAGGAGTACGAGGTAGCGAGCAGTTCTTC

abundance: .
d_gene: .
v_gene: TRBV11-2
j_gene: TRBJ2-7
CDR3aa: CASSLDQPGNEQYF
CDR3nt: TGTGCCAGCAGCTTAGATCAGCCCGGGAACGAGCAGTACTTC

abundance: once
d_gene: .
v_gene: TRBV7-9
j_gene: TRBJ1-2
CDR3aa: CASSLLEGPYGYTF
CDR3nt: TGTGCCAGCAGCTTGTTGGAGGGGCCCTATGGCTACACCTTC

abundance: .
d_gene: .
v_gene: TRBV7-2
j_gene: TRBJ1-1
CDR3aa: CASSLARFINTETFF
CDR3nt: TGTGCCAGCAGCTTAGCGAGGTTCATAAACACTGAAACTTTCTTT

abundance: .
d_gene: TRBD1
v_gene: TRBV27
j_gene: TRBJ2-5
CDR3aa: CASGHRGMFETQYF
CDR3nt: TGTGCCAGCGGACACAGGGGGATGTTTGAGACCCAGTACTTC

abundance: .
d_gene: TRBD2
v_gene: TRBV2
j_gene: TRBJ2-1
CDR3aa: CASRAEPLAGRRQNEQFF
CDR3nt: TGTGCCAGCAGAGCTGAACCTCTAGCGGGGAGGAGACAGAATGAGCAGTTCTTC

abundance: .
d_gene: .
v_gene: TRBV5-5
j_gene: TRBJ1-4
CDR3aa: CASSLGGAGHEKLFF
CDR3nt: TGTGCCAGCAGCCTAGGGGGGGCGGGCCATGAAAAACTGTTTTTT

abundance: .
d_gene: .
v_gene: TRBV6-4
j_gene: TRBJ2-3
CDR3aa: CASSGTYSADTQYF
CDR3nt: TGTGCCAGCAGTGGAACCTACAGTGCGGATACGCAGTATTTT

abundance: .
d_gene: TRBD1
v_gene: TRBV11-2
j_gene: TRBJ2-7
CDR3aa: CASSLRGQSYEQYF
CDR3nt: TGTGCCAGCAGCTTAAGGGGACAGTCCTACGAGCAGTACTTC

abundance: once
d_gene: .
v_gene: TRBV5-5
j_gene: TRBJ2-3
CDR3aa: CASSLDPAGTQYF
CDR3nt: TGTGCCAGCAGCCTGGACCCTGCGGGTACGCAGTATTTT

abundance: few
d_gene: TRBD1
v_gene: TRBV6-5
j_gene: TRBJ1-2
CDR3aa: CASSYDDRGLGGYTF
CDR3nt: TGTGCCAGCAGTTACGATGACAGGGGGCTTGGTGGCTACACCTTC

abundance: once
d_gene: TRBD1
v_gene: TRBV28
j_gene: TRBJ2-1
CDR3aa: CASSLTPGQEYNEQFF
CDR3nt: TGTGCCAGCAGTTTGACGCCGGGACAGGAGTACAATGAGCAGTTCTTC

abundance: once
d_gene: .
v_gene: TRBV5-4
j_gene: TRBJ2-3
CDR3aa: CASSWRDTQYF
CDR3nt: TGTGCCAGCAGCTGGAGAGATACGCAGTATTTT

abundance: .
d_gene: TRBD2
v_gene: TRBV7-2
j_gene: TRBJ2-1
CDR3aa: CASSSWTSDYNEQFF
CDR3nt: TGTGCCAGCAGCTCCTGGACTAGCGACTACAATGAGCAGTTCTTC

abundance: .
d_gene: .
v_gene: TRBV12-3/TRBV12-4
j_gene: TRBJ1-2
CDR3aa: CASSLGQFGGYTF
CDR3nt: TGTGCCAGCAGTCTCGGACAGTTCGGTGGCTACACCTTC

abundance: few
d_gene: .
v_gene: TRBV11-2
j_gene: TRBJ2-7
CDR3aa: CASSLVRGEQYF
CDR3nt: TGTGCCAGCAGCTTAGTGAGAGGCGAGCAGTACTTC

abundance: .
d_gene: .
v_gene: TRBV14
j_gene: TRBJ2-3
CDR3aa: CASSHGHTDTQYF
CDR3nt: TGTGCCAGCAGCCATGGGCACACAGATACGCAGTATTTT

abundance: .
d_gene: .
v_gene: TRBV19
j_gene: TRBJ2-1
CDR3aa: CASSIDGGSGSYNEQFF
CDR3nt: TGTGCCAGTAGTATAGATGGGGGTAGCGGTTCCTACAATGAGCAGTTCTTC

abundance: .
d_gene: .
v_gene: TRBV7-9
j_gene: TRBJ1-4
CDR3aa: CASSRVEGEKLFF
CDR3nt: TGTGCCAGCAGCCGGGTTGAGGGAGAAAAACTGTTTTTT

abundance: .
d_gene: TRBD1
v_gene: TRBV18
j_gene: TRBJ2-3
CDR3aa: CASSPPTGVGDTQYF
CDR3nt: TGTGCCAGCTCACCACCGACAGGGGTTGGAGATACGCAGTATTTT

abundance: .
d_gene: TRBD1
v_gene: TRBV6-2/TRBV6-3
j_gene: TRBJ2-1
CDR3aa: CASSSEPGQGSGEQFF
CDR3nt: TGTGCCAGCAGCTCAGAGCCGGGACAGGGTTCGGGTGAGCAGTTCTTC

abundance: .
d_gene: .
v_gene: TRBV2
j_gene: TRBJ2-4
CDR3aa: CASAGKTWRPKNIQYF
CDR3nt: TGTGCCAGCGCCGGGAAGACGTGGCGGCCCAAAAACATTCAGTACTTC

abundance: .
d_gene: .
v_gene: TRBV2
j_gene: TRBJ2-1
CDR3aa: CASSGSGGYNEQFF
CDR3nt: TGTGCCAGCAGTGGAAGCGGCGGCTACAATGAGCAGTTCTTC

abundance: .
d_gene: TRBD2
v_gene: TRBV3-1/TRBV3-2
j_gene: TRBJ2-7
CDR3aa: CASSPLSGPPTSNEQYF
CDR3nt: TGTGCCAGCAGCCCCCTTAGCGGGCCACCGACCAGCAACGAGCAGTACTTC

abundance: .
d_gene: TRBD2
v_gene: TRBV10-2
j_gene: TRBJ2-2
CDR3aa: CASSGGLAGGFGELFF
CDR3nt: TGCGCCAGCAGTGGGGGACTAGCGGGAGGGTTCGGGGAGCTGTTTTTT

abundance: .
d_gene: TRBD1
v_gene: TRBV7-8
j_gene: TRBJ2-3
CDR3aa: CASRRDRVGTDTQYF
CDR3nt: TGTGCCAGCAGGAGGGACAGGGTGGGCACAGATACGCAGTATTTT

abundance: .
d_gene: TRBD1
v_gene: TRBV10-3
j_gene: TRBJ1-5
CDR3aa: CAISATGDWDQPQHF
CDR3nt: TGTGCCATCAGTGCTACAGGGGATTGGGATCAGCCCCAGCATTTT

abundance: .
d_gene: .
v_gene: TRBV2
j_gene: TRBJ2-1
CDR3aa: CASSDGGIGDEQFF
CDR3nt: TGTGCCAGCAGTGATGGGGGGATCGGCGATGAGCAGTTCTTC

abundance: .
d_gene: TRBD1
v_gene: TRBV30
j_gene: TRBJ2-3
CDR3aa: CAWSGGHRGWTDTQYF
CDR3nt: TGTGCCTGGAGCGGAGGACACAGGGGTTGGACAGATACGCAGTATTTT

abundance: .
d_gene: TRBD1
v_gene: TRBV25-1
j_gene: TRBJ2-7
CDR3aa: CASSEWTGLSSYEQYF
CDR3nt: TGTGCCAGCAGTGAATGGACAGGTCTGAGCTCCTACGAGCAGTACTTC

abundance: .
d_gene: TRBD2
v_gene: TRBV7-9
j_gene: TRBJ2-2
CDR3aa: CASSQAGGPGELFF
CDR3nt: TGTGCCAGCAGCCAAGCGGGGGGGCCCGGGGAGCTGTTTTTT

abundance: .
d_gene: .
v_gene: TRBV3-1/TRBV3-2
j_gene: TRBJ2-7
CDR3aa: CASSQGSEQYF
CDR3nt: TGTGCCAGCAGCCAGGGGAGCGAGCAGTACTTC

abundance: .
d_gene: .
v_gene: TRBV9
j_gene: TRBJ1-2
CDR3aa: CASSAPGVPLGGYTF
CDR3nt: TGTGCCAGCAGCGCCCCAGGGGTCCCGCTGGGGGGCTACACCTTC

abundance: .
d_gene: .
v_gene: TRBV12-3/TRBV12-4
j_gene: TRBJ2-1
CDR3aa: CASSLDYHPFF
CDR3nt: TGTGCCAGCAGTTTAGACTATCATCCGTTCTTC

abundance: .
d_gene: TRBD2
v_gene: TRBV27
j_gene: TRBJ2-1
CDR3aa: CASNRRTSGRGIRHNEQFF
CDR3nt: TGTGCCAGCAATCGGCGGACTAGCGGGAGGGGGATTCGACACAATGAGCAGTTCTTC

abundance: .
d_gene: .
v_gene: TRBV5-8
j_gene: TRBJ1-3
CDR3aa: CASSLAVVSGNTIYF
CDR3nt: TGTGCCAGCAGCTTGGCCGTAGTCTCCGGAAACACCATATATTTT

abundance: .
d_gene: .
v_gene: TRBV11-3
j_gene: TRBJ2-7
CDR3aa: CASSSLIGEQYF
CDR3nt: TGTGCCAGCAGCTCCCTTATCGGGGAGCAGTACTTC

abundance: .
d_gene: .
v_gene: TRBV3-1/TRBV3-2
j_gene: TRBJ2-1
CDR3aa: CASSPSAGIYNEQFF
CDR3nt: TGTGCCAGCAGCCCCTCAGCGGGTATCTACAATGAGCAGTTCTTC

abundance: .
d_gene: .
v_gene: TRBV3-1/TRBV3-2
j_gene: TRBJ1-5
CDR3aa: CASSGGGSNQPQHF
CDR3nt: TGTGCCAGCAGCGGGGGGGGGAGCAATCAGCCCCAGCATTTT

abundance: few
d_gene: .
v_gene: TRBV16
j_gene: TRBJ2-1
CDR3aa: CASSQSLINEQFF
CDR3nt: TGTGCCAGCAGCCAATCGTTAATAAATGAGCAGTTCTTC